Presented here are 19 T cell receptor beta chains from one specimen sequenced in a study of T cell responses to AZD1222 COVID-19 vaccine. Profiled with immunoSEQ multiplex PCR; TCRdb holds only in-frame clones, not every one. The sample has around 130,000 clones; approximately 90% are singletons. Material: peripheral blood, obtained on day 0 of AZD1222 vaccination. The receptors were sampled from an adult in good health.

The CDR3 bases are TGTGCCAGCAGCTCAAATATTAATCCGCCCACCGGGGAGCTGTTTTTT. Amino acids: CASSSNINPPTGELFF. This chain joins TRBV7-2 and TRBJ2-2, with D unclear. Deletions cut 4 bases from V and 4 bases from J, with 16 bases between. Germline V gene data show CDR1 as SGHTA and CDR2 as FQGNSA. The CDR3 sequence is 16 residues long. Supplemented by reference TRBV7-2 and TRBJ2-2, the full variable domain reads GAGVSQSPSNKVTEKGKDVELRCDPISGHTALYWYRQSLGQGLEFLIYFQGNSAPDKSGLPSDRFSAERTGGSVSTLTIQRTQQEDSAVYLCASSSNINPPTGELFFGEGSRLTVL.

The V call is TRBV7-3, the J call TRBJ2-1; TRBD1 is a possible D gene (5 bases). The CDR3 has 13 residues. Trimming removed 2 bases at V and 3 bases at J, with 5 bases between. Germline V gives CDR1 SGHTA, CDR2 FQGTGA. CDR3 nucleotide sequence: TGTGCCAGCAGCTTAGACAGCTACAATGAGCAGTTCTTC. Protein product: CASSLDSYNEQFF.

This clone was seen once. The J gene is TRBJ2-1, the V gene TRBV18; 11 positions agree with TRBD2. V trimming: 6 bases; J trimming: 7 bases; junction bases outside the gene matches: 8. Germline-derived CDR1 and CDR2 are KGHSH and LQKENI. This CDR3 has 15 residues. The CDR3 here is CASSRTSGGLNEQFF. The CDR3 nucleotides are TGTGCCAGCTCCCGAACTAGCGGGGGATTGAATGAGCAGTTCTTC.

This clone was seen a single time. The chain joins TRBV28 to TRBJ1-2, with D maybe TRBD1 (5 bases). This CDR3 contains 18 residues. In germline, CDR1 is MDHEN, CDR2 SYDVKM. V lost 8 bases and J 4 bases, leaving 29 bases between the germline ends. Here the CDR3 reads CASASSIQGDSSIYGYTF. The CDR3, as DNA: TGTGCCAGCGCCTCCTCCATTCAGGGCGACTCTAGCATCTATGGCTACACCTTC.

This chain connects TRBV3-1 (or the pseudogene TRBV3-2) to TRBJ1-3; D is undetermined. Germline assignment: CDR1 LGHDT and CDR2 YNNKEL (reference sequence). The CDR3 consists of 15 residues. V gave up 5 bases and J gave up 0 bases, with 11 bases separating them. CDR3 nucleotides: TGTGCCAGCAGCGCCCGACAAAGCTCTGGAAACACCATATATTTT. It yields the protein CASSARQSSGNTIYF.

V usage is TRBV19 and J usage is TRBJ2-7; D might be TRBD1 (6 bases). Germline assignment: CDR1 LNHDA and CDR2 SQIVND (reference sequence). The CDR3 extends over 16 amino acids. V was cut by 5 bases and J by 3 bases, with 20 bases left in between. CDR3 nucleotide sequence: TGTGCCAGTAGTCCCTCCCGGCAGGGGCGCCTCTACGAGCAGTACTTC. This gives the protein CASSPSRQGRLYEQYF.

The V call is TRBV27, the J call TRBJ1-5; 10 bases fit TRBD1. The CDR3 sequence is 17 residues long. In germline, CDR1 is MNHEY, CDR2 SMNVEV (reference sequence). Unmatched junction bases numbered 5, after V lost 3 bases and J lost 0 bases. For the CDR3, the DNA is TGTGCCAGCAGTTTGGGACAGGGGCCATATAGCAATCAGCCCCAGCATTTT. Its translation: CASSLGQGPYSNQPQHF.

The chain uses TRBV29-1 and TRBJ1-2; maybe TRBD1 (5 bases). The CDR3 totals 15 residues. The germline V gene has CDR1 SQVTM and CDR2 ANQGSEA. Trimming took 4 bases from V and 1 from J, leaving 16 bases between them. CDR3 nucleotides: TGCAGCGTTGGGGGACGGATGGGTATTAACTATGGCTACACCTTC. This translates into CSVGGRMGINYGYTF.

CDR3 sequence (DNA): TGTGCCAGCAGTTCCGCGGGGGACTTTGAGGCCCAGCATTTT. The encoded protein is CASSSAGDFEAQHF. The V call is TRBV28, the J call TRBJ1-5, with D perhaps TRBD1 (5 bases). Germline assignment: CDR1 MDHEN and CDR2 SYDVKM. The CDR3 consists of 14 residues. Between the trimmed V and J ends, which lost 4 bases and 11 bases, there was a span of 18 bases.

J is TRBJ1-2 and V is TRBV3-1 (or the pseudogene TRBV3-2); D is unresolved. Trimming removed 1 base at V and 4 bases at J, with 7 bases between. The CDR3 contains 13 residues. Per germline, CDR1 LGHDT and CDR2 YNNKEL (reference sequence). The CDR3 sequence: CASSQGRFYGYTF. In DNA form, the CDR3 reads TGTGCCAGCAGCCAAGGAAGGTTCTATGGCTACACCTTC.

This chain links TRBV9 with TRBJ2-1; D is unclear. The germline V gene has CDR1 SGDLS and CDR2 YYNGEE. Trimming stripped 4 bases from V and 9 bases from J, with 11 bases between. The CDR3 is 12 residues long. CDR3: CASSPQGTEQFF. The CDR3 region has the DNA TGTGCCAGCAGCCCCCAAGGCACTGAGCAGTTCTTC.

The chain links TRBV5-1 to TRBJ1-2; no firm D call. This CDR3 has 14 residues. Trimming pared 0 bases from V and 2 bases from J, leaving 8 bases between. CDR1 is SGHRS and CDR2 is YFSETQ in the germline V gene. The CDR3 loop is CASSLATVNYGYTF. CDR3 DNA: TGCGCCAGCAGCTTGGCGACCGTAAACTATGGCTACACCTTC.

This sequence joins TRBV27 and TRBJ1-1; tentative D call: TRBD1 (5 bases). CDR3 length equals 14 residues. The germline CDR1 and CDR2 sequences are MNHEY and SMNVEV (reference sequence). V lost 8 bases and J lost 1, with 14 bases in between. The CDR3 spells CASSPGTGNTEAFF. The CDR3 DNA follows: TGTGCCAGCTCGCCCGGGACGGGGAACACTGAAGCTTTCTTT.

V and J are TRBV27 and TRBJ1-2; D may be TRBD1 (5 bases). The germline V gene encodes CDR1 MNHEY and CDR2 SMNVEV (reference sequence). The V gene lost 5 bases and the J gene lost 14 bases, with 21 bases spanning the gap. There are 13 residues in the CDR3. CDR3 DNA sequence: TGTGCCAGCAGTCGGCAGGGAGCGGGGCGGGAAACCTTC. It translates to CASSRQGAGRETF.

J is TRBJ1-2 and V is TRBV7-9; D is uncertain. CDR1 and CDR2 from the germline V gene are SEHNR and FQNEAQ (reference sequence). The CDR3 totals 15 residues. The V and J ends lost 5 bases and 2 bases respectively, with 15 bases between them. The DNA for the CDR3 is TGTGCCAGCAGCAACTCGGAGGAGCTGAACTATGGCTACACCTTC. Amino acids: CASSNSEELNYGYTF.

The CDR3 here is CASSSAGGTQYF. The CDR3 nucleotides read TGTGCCAGCAGCTCAGCAGGGGGGACCCAGTACTTC. This sequence joins TRBV7-7 and TRBJ2-5; TRBD1 matches 7 bases. CDR3 length: 12 residues. V shed 4 bases, J shed 7 bases, and the junction held 3 bases outside the gene matches. CDR1 and CDR2 (germline): SSHAT, FNYEAQ (reference sequence). Full variable domain (missing parts from reference TRBV7-7 and TRBJ2-5): GAGVSQSPRYKVTKRGQDVTLRCDPISSHATLYWYQQALGQGPEFLTYFNYEAQPDKSGLPSDRFSAERPEGSISTLTIQRTEQRDSAMYRCASSSAGGTQYFGPGTRLLVL.

The chain recombines TRBV5-1 with TRBJ2-7; 9 bases agree with TRBD2. The trim removed 1 base at V and 2 bases at J, leaving 1 base unmatched. This CDR3 has 14 residues. Looked up from germline, CDR1 is SGHRS and CDR2 is YFSETQ. The CDR3 reads CASSLSGGTYEQYF. The CDR3 nucleotides are TGCGCCAGCAGCTTGAGCGGGGGGACCTACGAGCAGTACTTC. The entire variable domain, with the rest obtained from reference TRBV5-1 and TRBJ2-7, is as follows: KAGVTQTPRYLIKTRGQQVTLSCSPISGHRSVSWYQQTPGQGLQFLFEYFSETQRNKGNFPGRFSGRQFSNSRSEMNVSTLELGDSALYLCASSLSGGTYEQYFGPGTRLTVT.

The chain uses TRBV7-6 and TRBJ1-6; 7 nucleotides align to TRBD1. The germline V gene encodes CDR1 SGHVS and CDR2 FNYEAQ. The CDR3 is 17 amino acids. V shed 1 base and J 8 bases; nucleotides not matched to a gene: 11. CDR3 protein: CASSLGAGTANDSPLHF. The CDR3 DNA reads as TGTGCCAGCAGCTTAGGGGCTGGGACAGCTAATGATTCACCCCTCCACTTT.

The chain joins TRBV7-9 to TRBJ2-2; D is unclear. CDR1 and CDR2 from the germline V gene are SEHNR and FQNEAQ (reference sequence). This CDR3 spans 14 amino acids. V lost 1 base and J 7 bases, leaving 10 bases between the germline ends. This CDR3 is CASSLGIAGGELFF. In nucleotides, the CDR3 is TGTGCCAGCAGCTTAGGCATAGCCGGCGGGGAGCTGTTTTTT.